A single sample is the source of the 10 T cell receptor beta chains below, sequenced in a study of glioma-infiltrating T cells. Amplification of TCR alpha and beta CDR3 regions from RNA used iRepertoire nested multiplex PCR. TCRdb itself ran the multiplex PCR reads through MiXCR, one entry per CDR3 protein. Seen here are about 410,000 distinct CDR3 sequences, less than 50% observed once, and the top ten hold around 12%. The sample consisted of glioma tissue, nonneoplastic brain tissue, or PBMCs (not recorded which). The receptors shown here come from a human donor with low-grade glioma or glioblastoma, undergoing nonglioma brain surgery, or in good health (not recorded which).

Ten or more counts support this clonotype. V and J are TRBV28 and TRBJ2-3; TRBD2 might be the D (7 bases). The CDR3 is made up of 14 amino acids. The V end lost 6 bases, the J end lost 4 bases, and 14 bases lay between the germline ends. The germline V gene encodes CDR1 MDHEN and CDR2 SYDVKM. This CDR3 is CASRRPGGPDTQYF. CDR3 DNA sequence: TGTGCCAGCAGACGCCCCGGGGGGCCAGATACGCAGTATTTT.

The rearrangement links TRBV5-1 to TRBJ1-1; D gene unclear. This CDR3 contains 15 residues. Trimming took off 8 bases at V and 4 bases at J, with 21 bases between the two ends. Germline loops: CDR1 SGHRS, CDR2 YFSETQ. The CDR3 DNA is TGCGCCAGAAGCGTAACCAGGACGGACCTCACTGAAGCTTTCTTT. This sequence encodes CARSVTRTDLTEAFF.

Points on this clonotype: This may stem from a read error, because a much larger clone lies one nucleotide away. V usage is TRBV7-2 and J usage is TRBJ2-5, with D hard to call. CDR3 length: 15 residues. V was trimmed by 1 base and J by 0 bases, leaving 9 bases between them. CDR1 and CDR2 (germline): SGHTA, FQGNSA. Here the CDR3 DNA reads TGTGCCAGCAGCTTAGGGGTCCTCTACCAAGAGACCCAGTACTTC. Its translation: CASSLGVLYQETQYF.

The V and J genes are TRBV7-2 and TRBJ2-7; no firm D call. This CDR3 contains 13 residues. CDR1 SGHTA and CDR2 FQGNSA come from the germline V gene. V lost 5 bases to trimming and J lost 7 bases, with 15 bases between them. The CDR3 sequence: CASSLLGSEEQYF. CDR3 sequence (DNA): TGTGCCAGCAGCCTGCTGGGGTCTGAGGAGCAGTACTTC.

V is TRBV20-1 and J is TRBJ2-1; D may be TRBD2 (6 bases). CDR3 length equals 15 residues. V was shortened by 6 bases and J by 3 bases, with 18 bases between the two germline ends. Per germline, CDR1 DFQATT and CDR2 SNEGSKA (reference sequence). DNA of the CDR3: TGCAGTGCCCCCCGATCTTCTAGCGTCTACAATGAGCAGTTCTTC. It is translated as CSAPRSSSVYNEQFF.

The V call is TRBV2, the J call TRBJ2-7; the D gene could be TRBD1 or TRBD2 (5 bases each). Trimming shortened V by 6 bases and J by 0 bases, and 18 bases separated the two germline ends. The CDR3 covers 16 residues. Looked up from germline, CDR1 is SNHLY and CDR2 is FYNNEI. The CDR3 nucleotides read TGTGCCAGCAGGAACCGGGGCCGAATTCGCTCCTACGAGCAGTACTTC. The encoded protein is CASRNRGRIRSYEQYF.

This clonotype occurred a few times. A read error may account for a junction end that differs from germline. The chain uses TRBV20-1 and TRBJ2-1; D is perhaps TRBD2 (5 bases). Germline V lookup: CDR1 DFQATT, CDR2 SNEGSKA (reference sequence). CDR3 length equals 15 residues. CDR3 sequence (DNA): TGCAGTACTAGAGATGCCGCTAGCTCCTACAATGAGCAGTTCTTC. The encoded protein is CSTRDAASSYNEQFF.

This clonotype has just a few counts. The chain couples TRBV3-1 to TRBJ1-2, with unresolved D. Germline V gives CDR1 LGHDT, CDR2 YNNKEL (reference sequence). This CDR3 has 13 residues. With 1 base removed from V and 5 bases from J, the gap between germline ends came to 8 bases. The CDR3 DNA follows: TGTGCCAGCAGCCAAGGTCTCGGGTATGGCTACACCTTC. This sequence encodes CASSQGLGYGYTF.

This chain uses TRBV15 with TRBJ2-5; 7 bases match TRBD1. The CDR3 has 15 residues. From germline, CDR1 is LNHNV and CDR2 YYDKDF (reference sequence). The V segment lost 4 bases and the J segment 4 bases; nucleotides outside the gene matches: 9. CDR3 DNA sequence: TGTGCCACCAGCAAAGGGGGCGGAGGTCGAGAGACCCAGTACTTC. This codes for CATSKGGGGRETQYF.

About this clonotype: The junction does not match germline at one end; this may be a read error. The chain couples TRBV28 to TRBJ2-5; unclear D gene. CDR3 length equals 13 residues. In germline, CDR1 is MDHEN, CDR2 SYDVKM. The CDR3 DNA reads as TGTGCCAGCAAACCGACTCAAAAAGATACCCAGTACTTC. This codes for CASKPTQKDTQYF. Filled out from reference TRBV28 and TRBJ2-5, the complete variable domain reads DVKVTQSSRYLVKRTGEKVFLECVQDMDHENMFWYRQDPGLGLRLIYFSYDVKMKEKGDIPEGYSVSREKKERFSLILESASTNQTSMYLCASKPTQKDTQYFGPGTRLLVL.